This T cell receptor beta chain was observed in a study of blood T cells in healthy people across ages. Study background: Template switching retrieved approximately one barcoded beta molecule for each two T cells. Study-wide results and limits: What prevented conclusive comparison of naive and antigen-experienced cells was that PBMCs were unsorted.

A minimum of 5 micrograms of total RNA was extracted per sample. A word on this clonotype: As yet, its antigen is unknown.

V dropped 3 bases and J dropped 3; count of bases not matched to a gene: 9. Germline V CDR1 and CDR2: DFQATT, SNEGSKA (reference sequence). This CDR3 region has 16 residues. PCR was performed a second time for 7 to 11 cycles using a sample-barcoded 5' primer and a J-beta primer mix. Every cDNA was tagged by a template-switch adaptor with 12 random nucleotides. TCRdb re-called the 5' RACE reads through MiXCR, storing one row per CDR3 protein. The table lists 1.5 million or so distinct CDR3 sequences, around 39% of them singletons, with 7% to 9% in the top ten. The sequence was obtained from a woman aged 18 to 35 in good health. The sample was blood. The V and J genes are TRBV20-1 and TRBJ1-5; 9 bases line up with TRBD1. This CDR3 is CSARVLQGAPNQPQHF. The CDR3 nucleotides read TGCAGTGCTAGGGTCCTACAGGGGGCGCCCAATCAGCCCCAGCATTTT.